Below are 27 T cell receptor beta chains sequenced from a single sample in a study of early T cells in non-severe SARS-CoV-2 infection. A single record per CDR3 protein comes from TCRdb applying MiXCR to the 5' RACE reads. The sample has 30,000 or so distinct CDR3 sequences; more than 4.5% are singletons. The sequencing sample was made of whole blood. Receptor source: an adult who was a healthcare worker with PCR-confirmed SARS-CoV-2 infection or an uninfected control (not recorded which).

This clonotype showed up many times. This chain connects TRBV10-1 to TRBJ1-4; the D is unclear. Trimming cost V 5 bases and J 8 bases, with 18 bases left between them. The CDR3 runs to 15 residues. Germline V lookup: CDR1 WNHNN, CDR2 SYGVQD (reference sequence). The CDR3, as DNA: TGCGCCAGCAGTCCTGGACTTTTCTCGGGGGAAAAACTGTTTTTT. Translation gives CASSPGLFSGEKLFF.

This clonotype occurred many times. The DNA for the CDR3 is TGTGCCAGCAGTTACGCCAGAGGGGGGGACTACGAGCAGTACTTC. Its translation is CASSYARGGDYEQYF. The chain carries TRBV6-5 and TRBJ2-7; D perhaps matches TRBD2 (7 bases). CDR1 MNHEY and CDR2 SVGAGI come from the germline V gene. Deletions cut 2 bases from V and 3 bases from J, with 14 bases between. This CDR3 region has 15 residues.

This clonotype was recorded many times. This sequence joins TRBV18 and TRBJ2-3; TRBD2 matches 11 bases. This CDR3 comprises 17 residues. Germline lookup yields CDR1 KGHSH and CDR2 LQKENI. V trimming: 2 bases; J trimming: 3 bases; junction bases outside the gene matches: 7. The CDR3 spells CASSPSPTSGITDTQYF. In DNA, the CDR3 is TGTGCCAGCTCACCAAGCCCGACTAGCGGGATAACAGATACGCAGTATTTT.

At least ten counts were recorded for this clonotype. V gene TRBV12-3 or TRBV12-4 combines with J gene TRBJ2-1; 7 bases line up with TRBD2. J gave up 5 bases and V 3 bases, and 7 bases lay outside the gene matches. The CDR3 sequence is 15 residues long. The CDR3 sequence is CASSFRSSGHNEQFF. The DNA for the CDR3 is TGTGCCAGCAGTTTTAGGTCTAGCGGACACAATGAGCAGTTCTTC.

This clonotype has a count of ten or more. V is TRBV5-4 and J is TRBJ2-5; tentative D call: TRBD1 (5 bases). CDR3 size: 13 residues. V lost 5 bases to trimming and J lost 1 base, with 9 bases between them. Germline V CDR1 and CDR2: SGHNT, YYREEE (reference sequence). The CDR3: CASRARAQETQYF. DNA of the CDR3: TGTGCCAGCAGGGCCAGGGCCCAAGAGACCCAGTACTTC.

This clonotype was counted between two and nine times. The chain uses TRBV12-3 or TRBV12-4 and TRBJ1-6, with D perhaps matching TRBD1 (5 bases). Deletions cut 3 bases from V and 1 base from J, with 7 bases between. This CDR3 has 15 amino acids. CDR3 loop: CASSFWGSYNSPLHF. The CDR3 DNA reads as TGTGCCAGCAGTTTCTGGGGGTCCTATAATTCACCCCTCCACTTT.

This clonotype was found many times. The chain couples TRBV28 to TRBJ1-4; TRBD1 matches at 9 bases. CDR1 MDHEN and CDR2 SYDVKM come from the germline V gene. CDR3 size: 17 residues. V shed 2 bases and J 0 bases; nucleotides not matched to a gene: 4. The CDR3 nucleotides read TGTGCCAGCAGTTTAACCGGGACAGGGACAACTAATGAAAAACTGTTTTTT. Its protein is CASSLTGTGTTNEKLFF.

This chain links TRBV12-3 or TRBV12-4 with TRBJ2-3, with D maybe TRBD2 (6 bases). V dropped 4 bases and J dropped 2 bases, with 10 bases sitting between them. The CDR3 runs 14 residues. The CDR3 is CASSYTGATDTQYF. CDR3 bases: TGTGCCAGCAGTTATACGGGAGCCACAGATACGCAGTATTTT.

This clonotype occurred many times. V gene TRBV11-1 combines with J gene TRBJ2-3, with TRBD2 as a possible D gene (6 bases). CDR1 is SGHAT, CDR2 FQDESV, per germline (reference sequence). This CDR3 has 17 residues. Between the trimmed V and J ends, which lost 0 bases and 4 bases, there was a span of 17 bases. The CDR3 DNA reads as TGTGCCAGCAGCTTAGCGGAGGGCCGCTCAATCTCAGATACGCAGTATTTT. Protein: CASSLAEGRSISDTQYF.

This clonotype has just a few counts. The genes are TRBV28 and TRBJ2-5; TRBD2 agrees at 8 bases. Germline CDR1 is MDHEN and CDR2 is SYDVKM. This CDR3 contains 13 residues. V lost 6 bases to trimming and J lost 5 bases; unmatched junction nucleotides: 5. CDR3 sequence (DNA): TGTGCCAGCAGAATAACGGGAGGGGAGACCCAGTACTTC. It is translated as CASRITGGETQYF.

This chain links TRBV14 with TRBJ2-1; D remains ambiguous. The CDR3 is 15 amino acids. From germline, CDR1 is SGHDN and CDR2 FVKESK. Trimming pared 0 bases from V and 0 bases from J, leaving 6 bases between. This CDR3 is CASSQEVISYNEQFF. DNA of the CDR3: TGTGCCAGCAGCCAAGAAGTAATCTCCTACAATGAGCAGTTCTTC.

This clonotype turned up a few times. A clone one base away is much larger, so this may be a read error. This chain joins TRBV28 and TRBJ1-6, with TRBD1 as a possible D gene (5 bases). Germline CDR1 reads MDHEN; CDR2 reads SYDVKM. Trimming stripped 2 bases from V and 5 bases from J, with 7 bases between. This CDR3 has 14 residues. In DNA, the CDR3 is TGTGCCAGCAGTTTAACCAGGGATAATTCACCCCTCCACTTT. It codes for CASSLTRDNSPLHF.

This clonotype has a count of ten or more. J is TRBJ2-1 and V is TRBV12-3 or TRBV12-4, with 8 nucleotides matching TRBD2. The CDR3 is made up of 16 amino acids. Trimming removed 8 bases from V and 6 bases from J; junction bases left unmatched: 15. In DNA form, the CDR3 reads TGTGCCAGCCGTCGTGAAAGCGGGAGCCCCACCAATGAGCAGTTCTTC. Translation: CASRRESGSPTNEQFF.

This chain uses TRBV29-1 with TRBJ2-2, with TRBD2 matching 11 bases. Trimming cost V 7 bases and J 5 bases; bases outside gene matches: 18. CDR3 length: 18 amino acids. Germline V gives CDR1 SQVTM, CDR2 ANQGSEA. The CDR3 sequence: CSARASASGRRGTGELFF. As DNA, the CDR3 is TGCAGCGCCAGGGCATCGGCTAGCGGGAGGCGAGGGACCGGGGAGCTGTTTTTT.

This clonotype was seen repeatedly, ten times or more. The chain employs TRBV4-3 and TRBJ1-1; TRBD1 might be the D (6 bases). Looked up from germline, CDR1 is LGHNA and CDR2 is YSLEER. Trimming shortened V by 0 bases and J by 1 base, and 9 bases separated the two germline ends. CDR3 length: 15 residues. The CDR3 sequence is CASSQEPGQNTEAFF. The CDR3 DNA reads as TGCGCCAGCAGCCAAGAACCGGGACAGAACACTGAAGCTTTCTTT.

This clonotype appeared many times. The CDR3 DNA reads TGTGCCAGCAGCGGACGGCCAGTATATGGCTACACCTTC. Its translation: CASSGRPVYGYTF. V gene TRBV7-2 combines with J gene TRBJ1-2; D is unclear. V lost 5 bases and J lost 5, with 12 bases in between. The germline V gene has CDR1 SGHTA and CDR2 FQGNSA. The CDR3 totals 13 residues.

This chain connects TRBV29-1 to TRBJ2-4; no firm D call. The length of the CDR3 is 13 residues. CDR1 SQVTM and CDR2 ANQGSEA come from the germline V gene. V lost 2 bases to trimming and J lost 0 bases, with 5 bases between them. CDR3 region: CSVEPLAKNIQYF. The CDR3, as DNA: TGCAGCGTTGAACCGTTAGCCAAAAACATTCAGTACTTC.

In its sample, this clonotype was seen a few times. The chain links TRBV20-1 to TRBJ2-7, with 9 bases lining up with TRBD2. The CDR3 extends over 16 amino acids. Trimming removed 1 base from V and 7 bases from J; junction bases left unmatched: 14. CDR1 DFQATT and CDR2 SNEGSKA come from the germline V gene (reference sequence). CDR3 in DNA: TGCAGTGCTAGAGGATCCGTTGTGGTAGCGGGAGATGAGCAGTACTTC. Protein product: CSARGSVVVAGDEQYF.

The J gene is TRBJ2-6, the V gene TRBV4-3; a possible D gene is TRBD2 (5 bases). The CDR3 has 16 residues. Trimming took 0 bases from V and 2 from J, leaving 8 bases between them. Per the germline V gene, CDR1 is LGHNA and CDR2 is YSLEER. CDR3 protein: CASSQESGTGANVLTF. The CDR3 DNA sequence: TGCGCCAGCAGCCAAGAGTCCGGGACTGGGGCCAACGTCCTGACTTTC.

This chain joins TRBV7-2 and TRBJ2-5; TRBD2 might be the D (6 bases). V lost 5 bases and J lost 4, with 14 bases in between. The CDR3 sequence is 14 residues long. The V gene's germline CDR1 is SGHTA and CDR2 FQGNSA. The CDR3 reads CASSPRAGRETQYF. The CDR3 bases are TGTGCCAGCAGCCCCCGCGCGGGACGAGAGACCCAGTACTTC.

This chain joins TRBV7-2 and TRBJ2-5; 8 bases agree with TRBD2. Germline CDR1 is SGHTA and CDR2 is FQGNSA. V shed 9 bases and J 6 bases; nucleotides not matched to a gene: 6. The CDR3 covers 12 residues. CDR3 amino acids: CASQAGEKTQYF. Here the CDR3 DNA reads TGTGCCAGTCAAGCGGGAGAAAAGACCCAGTACTTC.

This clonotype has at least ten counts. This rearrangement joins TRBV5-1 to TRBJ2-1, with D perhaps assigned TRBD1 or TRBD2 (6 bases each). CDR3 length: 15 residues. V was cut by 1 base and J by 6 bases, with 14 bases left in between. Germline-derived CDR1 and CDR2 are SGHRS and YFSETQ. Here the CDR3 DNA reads TGCGCCAGCAGCTTGTCGCTCGGGGGCTCCAATGAGCAGTTCTTC. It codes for CASSLSLGGSNEQFF. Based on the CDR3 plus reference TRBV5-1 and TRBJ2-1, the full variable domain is KAGVTQTPRYLIKTRGQQVTLSCSPISGHRSVSWYQQTPGQGLQFLFEYFSETQRNKGNFPGRFSGRQFSNSRSEMNVSTLELGDSALYLCASSLSLGGSNEQFFGPGTRLTVL.

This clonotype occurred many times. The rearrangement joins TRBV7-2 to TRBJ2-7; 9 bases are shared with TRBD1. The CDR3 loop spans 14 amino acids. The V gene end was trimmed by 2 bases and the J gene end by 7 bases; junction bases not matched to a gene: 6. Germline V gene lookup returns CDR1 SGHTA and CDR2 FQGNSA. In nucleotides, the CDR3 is TGTGCCAGCAGCTTAAAACAGGGGGCTTGGGAGCAGTACTTC. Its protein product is CASSLKQGAWEQYF. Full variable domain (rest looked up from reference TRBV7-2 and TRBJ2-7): GAGVSQSPSNKVTEKGKDVELRCDPISGHTALYWYRQSLGQGLEFLIYFQGNSAPDKSGLPSDRFSAERTGGSVSTLTIQRTQQEDSAVYLCASSLKQGAWEQYFGPGTRLTVT.

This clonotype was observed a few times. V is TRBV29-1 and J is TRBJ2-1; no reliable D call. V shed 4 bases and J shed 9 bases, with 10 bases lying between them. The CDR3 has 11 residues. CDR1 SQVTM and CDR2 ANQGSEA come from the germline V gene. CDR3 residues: CSVVPTTEQFF. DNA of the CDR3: TGCAGCGTTGTACCGACCACTGAGCAGTTCTTC.

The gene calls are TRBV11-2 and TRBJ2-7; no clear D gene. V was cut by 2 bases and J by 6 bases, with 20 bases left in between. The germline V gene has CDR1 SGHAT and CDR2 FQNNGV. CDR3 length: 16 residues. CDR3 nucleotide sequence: TGTGCCAGCAGCTTAAGCGAGACCCAGACTTCAGGCGAGCAGTACTTC. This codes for CASSLSETQTSGEQYF.

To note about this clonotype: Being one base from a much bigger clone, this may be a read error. CDR3 sequence: CASLTPLSFEQFF. CDR3 in DNA: TGTGCCAGTCTAACCCCCCTGTCATTTGAGCAGTTCTTC. The J gene is TRBJ2-1, the V gene TRBV27; D is unclear. V lost 9 bases to trimming and J lost 9 bases, with 18 bases between them. This CDR3 spans 13 amino acids. Germline CDR1 reads MNHEY; CDR2 reads SMNVEV (reference sequence).

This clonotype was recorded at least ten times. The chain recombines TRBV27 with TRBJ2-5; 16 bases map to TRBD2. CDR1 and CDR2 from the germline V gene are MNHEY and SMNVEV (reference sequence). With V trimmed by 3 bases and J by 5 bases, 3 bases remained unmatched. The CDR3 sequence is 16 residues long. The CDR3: CASSLGTSGRVETQYF. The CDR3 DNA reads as TGTGCCAGCAGTTTGGGGACTAGCGGGAGGGTGGAGACCCAGTACTTC.